The 11 T cell receptor beta chains reported below all come from one sample, sequenced in a study of T-cell reconstitution after alpha-beta-depleted transplantation in children. TCRbeta library preparation incorporated unique molecular identifiers. TCRdb reprocessed the PCR reads with MiXCR, giving one entry per CDR3 protein. The table includes around 600,000 distinct CDR3 sequences, roughly 23% detected once. This material consisted of PBMCs, mostly from graft donor cells, taken 360 days after TCRalphabeta/CD19-depleted stem cell transplant. These receptors all come from a boy younger than two who had a stem cell transplant for acute myeloid leukemia, so the T cells may come from the graft donor.

A few counts support this clonotype. The chain employs TRBV27 and TRBJ2-1; possible D gene TRBD1, 6 bases. This CDR3 has 14 residues. The V and J ends lost 5 bases and 5 bases respectively, with 13 bases between them. In germline, CDR1 is MNHEY, CDR2 SMNVEV (reference sequence). CDR3 protein: CASSPRAGDNEQFF. CDR3 DNA sequence: TGTGCCAGCAGTCCCCGGGCAGGGGACAATGAGCAGTTCTTC.

This clonotype appeared many times. The gene calls are TRBV11-2 and TRBJ2-3, with TRBD2 matching 12 bases. V trimming: 5 bases; J trimming: 2 bases; junction bases outside the gene matches: 11. CDR1 and CDR2 (germline): SGHAT, FQNNGV. This CDR3 region has 18 residues. The DNA of the CDR3 is TGTGCCAGCAGCCCCAGAACGAGACTAGCGGGGGACACAGATACGCAGTATTTT. It codes for CASSPRTRLAGDTDTQYF.

The table lists this clonotype with many counts. The genes are TRBV11-1 and TRBJ2-7; the match to TRBD2 covers 9 bases. The J segment lost 6 bases and the V segment lost 4 bases, leaving 13 bases of the junction unmatched. Germline assignment: CDR1 SGHAT and CDR2 FQDESV (reference sequence). The CDR3 is made up of 16 amino acids. Here the CDR3 DNA reads TGTGCCAGCAGCTCCCGACCGGGACTAGCATCTTCCGAGCAGTACTTC. It specifies CASSSRPGLASSEQYF.

This clonotype was observed a few times. This chain links TRBV5-1 with TRBJ2-5, with TRBD2 as a possible D gene (5 bases). Trimming took 0 bases from V and 0 from J, leaving 6 bases between them. CDR1 SGHRS and CDR2 YFSETQ come from the germline V gene. The length of the CDR3 is 14 residues. The CDR3 DNA follows: TGCGCCAGCAGCTTGGACGGGAACCAAGAGACCCAGTACTTC. It encodes CASSLDGNQETQYF.

This clonotype was counted between two and nine times. The genes are TRBV28 and TRBJ2-2; 10 bases are a match to TRBD2. The V and J ends lost 5 bases and 6 bases, in that order; junction bases with no gene match: 9. The CDR3 covers 16 residues. Germline V gene data show CDR1 as MDHEN and CDR2 as SYDVKM. DNA for the CDR3: TGTGCCAGCAGTCCCCGTCCGAGCGGGGGGGCCGGGGAGCTGTTTTTT. Protein sequence: CASSPRPSGGAGELFF.

The J gene is TRBJ1-1, the V gene TRBV15, with no clear D. Looked up from germline, CDR1 is LNHNV and CDR2 is YYDKDF (reference sequence). V was trimmed by 9 bases and J by 0 bases, leaving 11 bases between them. CDR3 length equals 13 residues. The CDR3 region has the DNA TGTGCCACTAGCGGGATGATGAACACTGAAGCTTTCTTT. Residues: CATSGMMNTEAFF. Looking up the rest from reference TRBV15 and TRBJ1-1 gives the full variable domain: DAMVIQNPRYQVTQFGKPVTLSCSQTLNHNVMYWYQQKSSQAPKLLFHYYDKDFNNEADTPDNFQSRRPNTSFCFLDIRSPGLGDTAMYLCATSGMMNTEAFFGQGTRLTVV.

This clonotype was found a few times. The rearrangement links TRBV29-1 to TRBJ1-2; possible D gene TRBD1, 6 bases. Germline values: CDR1 SQVTM, CDR2 ANQGSEA. The CDR3 sequence is 14 residues long. V lost 5 bases, J lost 2 bases, and 15 bases lay in between. CDR3 bases: TGCAGCGTTCCCACCGACAGGAGAAACTATGGCTACACCTTC. Translation gives CSVPTDRRNYGYTF.

This sequence joins TRBV10-3 and TRBJ2-7; TRBD1 aligns across 10 bases. After removal of 1 base from V and 5 bases from J, the junction contained 2 bases not matched to a gene. The CDR3 is made up of 14 amino acids. CDR1 and CDR2 (germline): ENHRY, SYGVKD. This chain's CDR3 is CAISELGQGNEQYV. For the CDR3, the DNA is TGTGCCATCAGTGAGTTGGGACAGGGGAACGAGCAGTACGTC.

This clonotype was counted a few times. The V gene is TRBV18, the J gene TRBJ2-1; 7 bases are a match to TRBD1. Germline V gene sequence: CDR1 KGHSH, CDR2 LQKENI. The trim removed 3 bases at V and 4 bases at J, leaving 6 bases unmatched. The CDR3 loop spans 15 amino acids. Written as DNA, the CDR3 is TGTGCCAGCTCACCGTGGGACAGTAGGTACAATGAGCAGTTCTTC. This gives the protein CASSPWDSRYNEQFF.

The J gene is TRBJ2-1, the V gene TRBV7-9; D gene uncertain. The V end was cut by 5 bases, the J end by 1 base, with 12 bases between. This CDR3 has 15 amino acids. Germline lookup yields CDR1 SEHNR and CDR2 FQNEAQ (reference sequence). Written as DNA, the CDR3 is TGTGCCAGCAGCCGAGGTGGAGTGTCCTACAATGAGCAGTTCTTC. Translating gives CASSRGGVSYNEQFF.

The V gene is TRBV12-3 or TRBV12-4, the J gene TRBJ1-5; no reliable D call. There are 13 residues in the CDR3. The V gene lost 9 bases and the J gene lost 4 bases, with 13 bases spanning the gap. The CDR3 nucleotides read TGTGCCAGTACCCTAAGGGCTAATCAGCCCCAGCATTTT. Its protein product is CASTLRANQPQHF.